This T cell receptor beta chain was found in a study of T cells after yellow fever vaccination. Study-level points and caveats: Subsequent to the booster, the majority of primary-vaccination clones reappeared (96% CD4, roughly 90% CD8).

V lost 2 bases and J lost 0, with 11 bases in between. Germline CDR1 and CDR2: SGDLS and YYNGEE. The length of the CDR3 is 16 residues. One entry per CDR3 protein, called by TCRdb with MiXCR from the 5' RACE reads. The data show 340,000 or so distinct CDR3 sequences, around 12% seen once. This clonotype has just a few counts. The antigen remains unidentified. The specimen was CD4+ T cells sorted from PBMCs, collected 15 days after the yellow fever booster vaccination. This clonotype was sampled from a man aged 18-30 years who received the YFV17D yellow fever vaccine. This chain links TRBV9 with TRBJ1-4; weak D call: TRBD1 (5 bases). In DNA, the CDR3 is TGTGCCAGCAGCGTGGGGCGGACTCCAACTAATGAAAAACTGTTTTTT. Its protein is CASSVGRTPTNEKLFF.